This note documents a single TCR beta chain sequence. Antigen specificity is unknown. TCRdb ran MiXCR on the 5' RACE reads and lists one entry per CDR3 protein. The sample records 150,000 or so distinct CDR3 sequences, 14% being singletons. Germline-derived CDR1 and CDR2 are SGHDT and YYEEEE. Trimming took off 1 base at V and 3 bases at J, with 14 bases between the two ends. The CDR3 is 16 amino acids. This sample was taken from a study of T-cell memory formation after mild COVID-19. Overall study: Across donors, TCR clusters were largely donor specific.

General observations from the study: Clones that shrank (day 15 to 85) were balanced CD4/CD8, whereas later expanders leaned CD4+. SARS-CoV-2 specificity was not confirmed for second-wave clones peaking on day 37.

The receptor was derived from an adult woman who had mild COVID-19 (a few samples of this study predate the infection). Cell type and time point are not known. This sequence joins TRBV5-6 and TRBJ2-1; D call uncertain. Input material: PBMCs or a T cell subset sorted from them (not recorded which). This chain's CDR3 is CASSLWVPSNYNEQFF. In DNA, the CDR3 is TGTGCCAGCAGCTTGTGGGTCCCTTCAAACTACAATGAGCAGTTCTTC.